This T cell receptor beta chain stems from a study of shared clonotypes between healthy human individuals. Repertoires were generated with immunoSEQ multiplex PCR, while TCRdb's copy carries only in-frame clones and drops some. Of approximately 2.5 million clones listed, over 85% are singletons. Sequenced: naive CD4+ T cells sorted from blood. Subset meaning: CD45RA+ positively selected. The clonotype comes from a man younger than 30 in good health.

CDR3 coding DNA: TGTGCCAGCAGGCGATTGGGGGGATCGGAGGAAAAACTGTTTTTT. Its protein is CASRRLGGSEEKLFF. The chain couples TRBV6-6 to TRBJ1-4; a possible D gene is TRBD1 (5 bases). The CDR3 totals 15 residues. V lost 6 bases and J lost 8, with 19 bases in between. Germline V gene data show CDR1 as MNHNY and CDR2 as SVGAGI (reference sequence).